The 9 T cell receptor beta chains listed next were all sequenced from one sample in a study of early T cells in non-severe SARS-CoV-2 infection. TCRdb used MiXCR to reprocess the 5' RACE reads, holding one entry per CDR3 protein. Of some 70,000 distinct CDR3 sequences in the sample, approximately 12% were seen once. Sequencing used whole blood. These receptors all stem from an adult who was a healthcare worker with PCR-confirmed SARS-CoV-2 infection or an uninfected control (not recorded which).

In its sample, this clonotype was seen many times. V is TRBV19 and J is TRBJ2-1; TRBD2 matches 7 bases. This CDR3 spans 14 amino acids. V lost 9 bases, J lost 2 bases, and 7 bases stayed unmatched. Germline assignment: CDR1 LNHDA and CDR2 SQIVND (reference sequence). CDR3 protein: CASRPSGTYNEQFF. CDR3 sequence (DNA): TGTGCCAGCAGGCCTAGCGGCACCTACAATGAGCAGTTCTTC.

The CDR3 DNA follows: TGCAGCGTTGGTTTTCTTAATGAAAAACTGTTTTTT. As protein: CSVGFLNEKLFF. The V and J genes are TRBV29-1 and TRBJ1-4; D is unclear. V was cut by 4 bases and J by 4 bases, with 7 bases left in between. This CDR3 is built from 12 residues. Per germline, CDR1 SQVTM and CDR2 ANQGSEA. The whole variable domain, remainder taken from reference TRBV29-1 and TRBJ1-4, is SAVISQKPSRDICQRGTSLTIQCQVDSQVTMMFWYRQQPGQSLTLIATANQGSEATYESGFVIDKFPISRPNLTFSTLTVSNMSPEDSSIYLCSVGFLNEKLFFGSGTQLSVL.

This chain uses TRBV30 with TRBJ2-2; D is perhaps TRBD1 or TRBD2 (5 bases each). V was shortened by 8 bases and J by 6 bases, with 13 bases between the two germline ends. The CDR3 is made up of 12 amino acids. Germline lookup yields CDR1 GTSNPN and CDR2 SVGIG (reference sequence). The CDR3 reads CAGTPGSGELFF. In nucleotides, the CDR3 is TGTGCCGGGACCCCAGGGTCCGGGGAGCTGTTTTTT.

The table lists this clonotype with many counts. V is TRBV20-1 and J is TRBJ2-7; D gene uncertain. The V and J ends lost 5 bases and 3 bases respectively, with 17 bases between them. This CDR3 spans 14 amino acids. Germline V lookup: CDR1 DFQATT, CDR2 SNEGSKA (reference sequence). The CDR3: CSALRTGPNYEQYF. The CDR3 region has the DNA TGCAGTGCTCTCCGAACTGGGCCCAACTACGAGCAGTACTTC.

The J gene is TRBJ1-1, the V gene TRBV5-6; D unresolved. This CDR3 has 15 residues. V lost 1 base and J lost 0, with 10 bases in between. Germline V lookup: CDR1 SGHDT, CDR2 YYEEEE. CDR3 protein: CASSLFSGVNTEAFF. The DNA for the CDR3 is TGTGCCAGCAGCTTGTTTAGCGGGGTGAACACTGAAGCTTTCTTT.

V usage is TRBV2 and J usage is TRBJ2-5; the D call may be TRBD1 or TRBD2 (5 bases each). CDR1 is SNHLY, CDR2 FYNNEI, per germline. Trimming took 7 bases from V and 3 from J, leaving 21 bases between them. This CDR3 is built from 16 residues. CDR3 region: CASNALAQGVEETQYF. The CDR3 DNA reads as TGTGCCAGCAATGCCCTAGCACAAGGGGTAGAAGAGACCCAGTACTTC. The entire variable domain, with the rest obtained from reference TRBV2 and TRBJ2-5, is as follows: EPEVTQTPSHQVTQMGQEVILRCVPISNHLYFYWYRQILGQKVEFLVSFYNNEISEKSEIFDDQFSVERPDGSNFTLKIRSTKLEDSAMYFCASNALAQGVEETQYFGPGTRLLVL.

This clonotype was counted only a few times. The chain is built from TRBV4-1 and TRBJ1-1; a weak D match, TRBD1 (6 bases). Trimming shortened V by 0 bases and J by 2 bases, and 19 bases separated the two germline ends. CDR1 MGHRA and CDR2 YSYEKL come from the germline V gene. The CDR3 loop spans 18 amino acids. CDR3 in DNA: TGCGCCAGCAGCCAAGAACCCCCCCTGACAGGACTAAACACTGAAGCTTTCTTT. It is translated as CASSQEPPLTGLNTEAFF.

This clonotype was found many times. This sequence joins TRBV6-6 and TRBJ2-5; D may match TRBD1 or TRBD2 (6 bases each). Germline CDR1 reads MNHNY; CDR2 reads SVGAGI (reference sequence). V was clipped by 9 bases and J by 1 base, with 18 bases between them. The CDR3 contains 15 residues. The CDR3 loop reads CASAGTQGLQETQYF. The CDR3 bases are TGTGCCAGTGCGGGGACACAGGGACTCCAAGAGACCCAGTACTTC.

In its sample, this clonotype ranks as medium-sized. This sequence joins TRBV27 and TRBJ2-7; possibly TRBD1 or TRBD2 for D (5 bases each). Looked up from germline, CDR1 is MNHEY and CDR2 is SMNVEV (reference sequence). The germline V and J ends were trimmed by 4 bases and 0 bases, with 7 bases remaining between them. This CDR3 comprises 13 residues. The CDR3 loop is CASSWGSSYEQYF. DNA of the CDR3: TGTGCCAGCAGTTGGGGGAGCTCCTACGAGCAGTACTTC.